This TCR beta chain emerged from a study of shared clonotypes between healthy human individuals. Study-level results: Among several donors, roughly 5.5% of naive CD4 clonotypes were found in common. Generation of non-shared clonotypes was less probable than generation of clonotypes shared by all four donors.

In germline, CDR1 is KGHSH, CDR2 LQKENI. V shed 1 base and J shed 6 bases, with 10 bases lying between them. The length of the CDR3 is 15 residues. Comments on this clone: Its antigen is not known.

For every subset, genomic DNA was evenly distributed across several immunoSEQ plates. In the original analysis: With immunoSEQ giving junction-only sequences and no quality scores, filtering differed. Sequenced by immunoSEQ multiplex PCR; TCRdb stores in-frame clones only, minus some. The V and J calls and the clone size are those of that table, but D and trimming were determined from the DNA. The table has around 2,000,000 clones, roughly 94% seen once; the top ten hold 0.13%. The clonotype was recovered from a man younger than 35 in good health. V gene TRBV18 combines with J gene TRBJ1-6; D perhaps matches TRBD1 (6 bases). The material sequenced was naive CD4+ T cells sorted from blood. Subset indicated: CD45RA+ positively selected. The CDR3 here is CASSPHQGINSPLHF. The DNA for the CDR3 is TGTGCCAGCTCACCACATCAGGGGATTAATTCACCCCTCCACTTT.